This T cell receptor beta chain was profiled in a study of technical replicates of blood from a few donors. V shed 8 bases, J shed 4 bases, and the junction held 3 bases outside the gene matches. Germline V CDR1 and CDR2: SGHDN, FVKESK. This CDR3 comprises 13 residues. Using immunoSEQ multiplex PCR, the repertoire was profiled, and TCRdb retains in-frame clones only, with some absent. The table lists tens of thousands of clones, about 93% of them singletons. The sequenced sample consisted of T cells isolated from PBMCs. This rearrangement joins TRBV14 to TRBJ1-1, with 11 bases aligning to TRBD1. This sequence was found in a human donor in good health. CDR3 bases: TGTGCCAGCGGACAGGGGGCAAGCACTGAAGCTTTCTTT. Translated, it gives CASGQGASTEAFF.